One and the same sample provided the 10 T cell receptor beta chains below, sequenced in a study of Graves' ophthalmopathy and Graves' hyperthyroidism. Investigators amplified TCR beta CDR3 regions from RNA transcripts. The authors performed first-round RT-PCR with HTBI primers and then a second-round multiplex PCR. TCRdb passed the multiplex PCR reads through MiXCR, listing each CDR3 protein once. This sample has 500,000 to 600,000 distinct CDR3 sequences, with approximately 35% found just once. Material: peripheral blood or thyroid tissue (not recorded which). The receptors originated from an adult man with Graves' hyperthyroidism.

The V and J genes are TRBV11-1 and TRBJ2-2; perhaps D is TRBD1 or TRBD2 (5 bases each). The CDR3 length is 16 residues. Trimming removed 0 bases from V and 6 bases from J, with 14 bases in between. Per the germline V gene, CDR1 is SGHAT and CDR2 is FQDESV (reference sequence). The CDR3 nucleotides are TGTGCCAGCAGCTTAGCGGGGACCTACTCGCCCGGGGAGCTGTTTTTT. The encoded protein is CASSLAGTYSPGELFF.

The chain is built from TRBV2 and TRBJ2-2; 9 bases are a match to TRBD1. Germline CDR1 is SNHLY and CDR2 is FYNNEI. The CDR3 is 15 amino acids. V shed 7 bases and J 3 bases; nucleotides not matched to a gene: 6. In DNA form, the CDR3 reads TGTGCCAGCAAGGACAGGGGCAGGTACACCGGGGAGCTGTTTTTT. This encodes CASKDRGRYTGELFF.

This chain connects TRBV24-1 to TRBJ1-4, with D unresolved. The CDR3 runs 16 residues. The V and J ends lost 3 bases and 6 bases respectively, with 16 bases between them. Germline CDR1 and CDR2: KGHDR and SFDVKD. The CDR3 protein is CATSDIRGRAHEKLFF. CDR3 DNA sequence: TGTGCCACCAGTGATATAAGAGGGAGGGCCCATGAAAAACTGTTTTTT.

In its sample, this clonotype was seen many times. The V gene is TRBV9, the J gene TRBJ1-3; a possible D gene is TRBD1 (5 bases). CDR3 length equals 14 residues. CDR1 is SGDLS, CDR2 YYNGEE, per germline. V lost 0 bases and J 4 bases, leaving 8 bases between the germline ends. CDR3 sequence reads: CASSVGTNGNTIYF. In DNA, the CDR3 is TGTGCCAGCAGCGTAGGGACAAACGGAAACACCATATATTTT. Filled out from reference TRBV9 and TRBJ1-3, the complete variable domain reads DSGVTQTPKHLITATGQRVTLRCSPRSGDLSVYWYQQSLDQGLQFLIQYYNGEERAKGNILERFSAQQFPDLHSELNLSSLELGDSALYFCASSVGTNGNTIYFGEGSWLTVV.

This clonotype occurred a few times. This sequence joins TRBV5-1 and TRBJ1-4; maybe TRBD1 (6 bases). This CDR3 has 14 amino acids. V was pared by 3 bases and J by 4 bases, with 10 bases between. Germline CDR1 is SGHRS and CDR2 is YFSETQ. This chain's CDR3 is CASSSGAVNEKLFF. In DNA, the CDR3 is TGCGCCAGCAGCTCGGGGGCCGTTAATGAAAAACTGTTTTTT.

J is TRBJ1-4 and V is TRBV2; D call uncertain. Germline CDR1 and CDR2: SNHLY and FYNNEI. V gave up 4 bases and J gave up 8 bases, with 20 bases separating them. The CDR3 contains 16 residues. CDR3 nucleotides: TGTGCCAGCAGTGCCCTAGCGGGAGGGTCCGGGGAAAAACTGTTTTTT. Its translation is CASSALAGGSGEKLFF.

This chain links TRBV10-3 with TRBJ1-2; no firm D call. Trimming took 6 bases from V and 0 from J, leaving 8 bases between them. CDR1 is ENHRY, CDR2 SYGVKD, per germline. The CDR3 extends over 13 amino acids. This chain's CDR3 is CAIRKGTNYGYTF. The CDR3 region has the DNA TGTGCCATCAGGAAAGGGACTAACTATGGCTACACCTTC.

V and J are TRBV11-2 and TRBJ1-6; 7 bases line up with TRBD1. Germline lookup yields CDR1 SGHAT and CDR2 FQNNGV. The junction had 7 bases not matched to a gene; V was cut back by 1 base and J by 10 bases. This CDR3 comprises 15 residues. The CDR3 is CASSLATGRGSPLHF. The CDR3 coding sequence is TGTGCCAGCAGCTTAGCGACAGGGAGGGGGTCACCCCTCCACTTT.

The rearrangement joins TRBV20-1 to TRBJ2-7, with 7 bases identical to TRBD2. Germline-derived CDR1 and CDR2 are DFQATT and SNEGSKA (reference sequence). After removal of 3 bases from V and 0 bases from J, the junction contained 5 bases not matched to a gene. The CDR3 runs to 14 residues. The CDR3 bases are TGCAGTGCTAGGAGGGAGGGTAGCTCCTACGAGCAGTACTTC. Translated, it gives CSARREGSSYEQYF.

This clonotype was recorded a few times. This chain uses TRBV28 with TRBJ1-5; a possible D gene is TRBD1 (5 bases). Trimming removed 3 bases from V and 6 bases from J, with 15 bases in between. This CDR3 spans 15 amino acids. Germline V CDR1 and CDR2: MDHEN, SYDVKM. CDR3 DNA: TGTGCCAGCAGTTTGAGTTCCAGGGTAGGTCAGCCCCAGCATTTT. Its protein is CASSLSSRVGQPQHF.